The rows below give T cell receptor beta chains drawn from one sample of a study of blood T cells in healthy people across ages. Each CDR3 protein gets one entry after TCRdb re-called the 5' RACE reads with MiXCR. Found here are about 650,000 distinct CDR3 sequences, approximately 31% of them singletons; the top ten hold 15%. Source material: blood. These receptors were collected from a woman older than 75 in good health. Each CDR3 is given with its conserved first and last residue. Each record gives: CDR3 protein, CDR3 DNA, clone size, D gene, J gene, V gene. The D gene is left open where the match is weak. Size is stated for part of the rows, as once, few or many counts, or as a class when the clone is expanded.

CDR3 protein: CTSSLGAGSSGNTIYF
CDR3 DNA: TGTACCAGCAGCTTAGGGGCAGGGAGCTCTGGAAACACCATATATTTT
clone size: NA
D gene: NA
J gene: TRBJ1-3
V gene: TRBV13

CDR3 protein: CASTTPAFYGYTF
CDR3 DNA: TGTGCCAGCACCACCCCAGCCTTCTATGGCTACACCTTC
clone size: NA
D gene: NA
J gene: TRBJ1-2
V gene: TRBV28

CDR3 protein: CASSADAGSDTQYF
CDR3 DNA: TGTGCCAGCAGCGCGGATGCGGGCTCAGATACGCAGTATTTT
clone size: many
D gene: NA
J gene: TRBJ2-3
V gene: TRBV7-2

CDR3 protein: CASRMRAARNTEAFF
CDR3 DNA: TGTGCCTCCAGAATGAGGGCAGCAAGGAACACTGAAGCTTTCTTT
clone size: NA
D gene: NA
J gene: TRBJ1-1
V gene: TRBV6-1

CDR3 protein: CSARGGASNSYTF
CDR3 DNA: TGCAGTGCCCGAGGGGGTGCATCTAACAGCTACACCTTC
clone size: NA
D gene: NA
J gene: TRBJ1-2
V gene: TRBV20-1

CDR3 protein: CASSAPGLGVSNTQYF
CDR3 DNA: TGTGCCAGCAGTGCCCCGGGACTAGGGGTCTCCAATACGCAGTATTTT
clone size: NA
D gene: TRBD2
J gene: TRBJ2-3
V gene: TRBV6-1

CDR3 protein: CASSLEGGGLTDTQYF
CDR3 DNA: TGTGCCAGCAGTTTAGAAGGCGGGGGCCTCACAGATACGCAGTATTTT
clone size: many
D gene: NA
J gene: TRBJ2-3
V gene: TRBV12-3/TRBV12-4

CDR3 protein: CSASGLSTGADTQYF
CDR3 DNA: TGCAGTGCTAGTGGACTATCGACAGGAGCAGATACGCAGTATTTT
clone size: few
D gene: NA
J gene: TRBJ2-3
V gene: TRBV20-1

CDR3 protein: CASSNSGGAHEQYF
CDR3 DNA: TGTGCCAGCAGCAATAGCGGGGGGGCTCACGAGCAGTACTTC
clone size: NA
D gene: TRBD2
J gene: TRBJ2-7
V gene: TRBV7-9

CDR3 protein: CASSVGSFQETQYF
CDR3 DNA: TGTGCCAGCAGTGTAGGGAGCTTCCAAGAGACCCAGTACTTC
clone size: NA
D gene: NA
J gene: TRBJ2-5
V gene: TRBV2

CDR3 protein: CASSQEASGGSYNEQFF
CDR3 DNA: TGCGCCAGCAGCCAAGAGGCTAGCGGGGGTTCCTACAATGAGCAGTTCTTC
clone size: NA
D gene: TRBD2
J gene: TRBJ2-1
V gene: TRBV4-3

CDR3 protein: CASSPPSEKLFF
CDR3 DNA: TGTGCCAGCAGCCCCCCAAGTGAAAAACTGTTTTTT
clone size: many
D gene: NA
J gene: TRBJ1-4
V gene: TRBV6-6

CDR3 protein: CATSRDRGQRGNEQFF
CDR3 DNA: TGTGCCACCAGCAGAGATAGGGGACAGCGAGGGAATGAGCAGTTCTTC
clone size: many
D gene: TRBD1
J gene: TRBJ2-1
V gene: TRBV15

CDR3 protein: CASTGGGSTHTEAFF
CDR3 DNA: TGTGCCAGCACCGGAGGAGGGAGTACGCACACTGAAGCTTTCTTT
clone size: NA
D gene: NA
J gene: TRBJ1-1
V gene: TRBV6-1

CDR3 protein: CASSSGQGWSPLHF
CDR3 DNA: TGTGCCAGCAGCTCGGGACAGGGGTGGTCACCCCTCCACTTT
clone size: many
D gene: TRBD1
J gene: TRBJ1-6
V gene: TRBV25-1

CDR3 protein: CASRTGDYNSPLHF
CDR3 DNA: TGCGCCAGCAGGACGGGGGACTATAATTCACCCCTCCACTTT
clone size: many
D gene: NA
J gene: TRBJ1-6
V gene: TRBV4-1

CDR3 protein: CASSYGSAGATEAFF
CDR3 DNA: TGTGCCAGCAGCTATGGTTCGGCAGGGGCCACTGAAGCTTTCTTT
clone size: many
D gene: NA
J gene: TRBJ1-1
V gene: TRBV7-2

CDR3 protein: CASSFEPGSPLHF
CDR3 DNA: TGTGCCAGCAGTTTCGAGCCCGGGTCACCCCTCCACTTT
clone size: NA
D gene: NA
J gene: TRBJ1-6
V gene: TRBV12-3/TRBV12-4

CDR3 protein: CSASGDSDPTNYGYTF
CDR3 DNA: TGCAGTGCTAGCGGTGACAGCGACCCAACTAACTATGGCTACACCTTC
clone size: many
D gene: NA
J gene: TRBJ1-2
V gene: TRBV20-1

CDR3 protein: CASSDQTGGNQPQHF
CDR3 DNA: TGTGCCAGCAGCGACCAGACAGGGGGCAATCAGCCCCAGCATTTT
clone size: NA
D gene: TRBD1
J gene: TRBJ1-5
V gene: TRBV7-6

CDR3 protein: CSARDGGSPYNEQFF
CDR3 DNA: TGCAGTGCTAGAGATGGCGGGAGCCCCTACAATGAGCAGTTCTTC
clone size: NA
D gene: TRBD2
J gene: TRBJ2-1
V gene: TRBV20-1

CDR3 protein: CASSFPAGGAETQYF
CDR3 DNA: TGTGCCAGCAGCTTCCCAGCAGGGGGGGCAGAGACCCAGTACTTC
clone size: NA
D gene: NA
J gene: TRBJ2-5
V gene: TRBV11-2

CDR3 protein: CASSPRRTSADTQYF
CDR3 DNA: TGTGCCAGCAGCCCTCGCCGGACTAGCGCAGATACGCAGTATTTT
clone size: NA
D gene: TRBD2
J gene: TRBJ2-3
V gene: TRBV7-2

CDR3 protein: CASSLGAGASGGTEQFF
CDR3 DNA: TGCGCCAGCAGCTTGGGCGCCGGAGCTAGCGGGGGGACTGAGCAGTTCTTC
clone size: many
D gene: TRBD2
J gene: TRBJ2-1
V gene: TRBV5-1

CDR3 protein: CASSWYEQFF
CDR3 DNA: TGTGCCAGCAGCTGGTACGAGCAGTTCTTC
clone size: NA
D gene: NA
J gene: TRBJ2-1
V gene: TRBV5-7

CDR3 protein: CATAAGIEQYF
CDR3 DNA: TGTGCCACCGCGGCAGGGATCGAGCAGTACTTC
clone size: many
D gene: NA
J gene: TRBJ2-7
V gene: TRBV12-3/TRBV12-4

CDR3 protein: CASSGQPRAAVYEQYF
CDR3 DNA: TGTGCCAGCAGTGGGCAGCCTAGGGCAGCTGTGTACGAGCAGTACTTC
clone size: NA
D gene: NA
J gene: TRBJ2-7
V gene: TRBV6-1

CDR3 protein: CASSSLSGLADTQYF
CDR3 DNA: TGCGCCAGCAGCTCCCTTAGCGGGCTGGCAGATACGCAGTATTTT
clone size: many
D gene: TRBD2
J gene: TRBJ2-3
V gene: TRBV5-1

CDR3 protein: CASSLGGRGSYNEQFF
CDR3 DNA: TGTGCCAGCAGCTTAGGCGGACGCGGGTCCTACAATGAGCAGTTCTTC
clone size: NA
D gene: NA
J gene: TRBJ2-1
V gene: TRBV7-2

CDR3 protein: CASSLKADYGYTF
CDR3 DNA: TGTGCCAGCAGCCTCAAGGCGGATTATGGCTACACCTTC
clone size: NA
D gene: NA
J gene: TRBJ1-2
V gene: TRBV7-2

CDR3 protein: CASSLQGSSYNSPLHF
CDR3 DNA: TGTGCCAGCAGCTTGCAGGGGAGCTCCTATAATTCACCCCTCCACTTT
clone size: few
D gene: NA
J gene: TRBJ1-6
V gene: TRBV5-6

CDR3 protein: CASSSSEETQYF
CDR3 DNA: TGTGCCAGCAGCTCCTCCGAGGAGACCCAGTACTTC
clone size: many
D gene: NA
J gene: TRBJ2-5
V gene: TRBV7-8

CDR3 protein: CASSLASGGRTSLFF
CDR3 DNA: TGCGCCAGCAGCTTGGCTAGCGGGGGGCGCACCTCACTGTTCTTC
clone size: few
D gene: TRBD2
J gene: TRBJ2-1
V gene: TRBV5-1

CDR3 protein: CASSVEGQVGPLAYGYTF
CDR3 DNA: TGTGCCAGCAGCGTAGAAGGGCAGGTAGGGCCTCTTGCCTATGGCTACACCTTC
clone size: many
D gene: NA
J gene: TRBJ1-2
V gene: TRBV9

CDR3 protein: CASSARIGRTNYGYTF
CDR3 DNA: TGTGCCAGCAGCGCCCGAATCGGGAGAACCAACTATGGCTACACCTTC
clone size: many
D gene: NA
J gene: TRBJ1-2
V gene: TRBV14